Shown below are 11 T cell receptor beta chains from a single sample sequenced in a study of blood T cell repertoires in COVID-19 (dated by TCRdb to 2018 to 2021). The library was generated by the immunoSEQ multiplex PCR assay. This is the immuneACCESS table as TCRdb keeps it, with only in-frame sequences that have V and J called. A part of the clones is gone; compared with another copy, unresolved V genes explain less than half, and the rest is unexplained. For this sample the table gives nearly 95,000 clones, of which around 90% were detected only once. About 5% of the sample is taken by the ten largest. The sequencing input was peripheral blood. Receptors originate from a woman aged 80 or over with acute or convalescent COVID-19.

CDR3 in amino acids: CASSQDRGSGYEQYF. In DNA form, the CDR3 reads TGCGCCAGCAGCCAAGATCGAGGTTCGGGCTACGAGCAGTACTTC. The gene calls are TRBV4-3 and TRBJ2-7; D unresolved. This CDR3 comprises 15 residues. V was trimmed by 0 bases and J by 3 bases, leaving 12 bases between them. Germline V lookup: CDR1 LGHNA, CDR2 YSLEER.

The chain has TRBV6-1 and TRBJ2-7; 7 bases are shared with TRBD1. This CDR3 contains 12 residues. Germline V gives CDR1 MNHNS, CDR2 SASEGT. Written as DNA, the CDR3 is TGTGCCAGCAGTGAGGCCACGACAGGGACAAGGGTC. This encodes CASSEATTGTRV.

The V gene is TRBV29-1, the J gene TRBJ2-1, with 9 positions matching TRBD1. The V and J ends lost 6 bases and 7 bases, in that order; junction bases with no gene match: 1. CDR1 is SQVTM, CDR2 ANQGSEA, per germline. The CDR3 spans 11 residues. This CDR3 reads CSVDRGNEQFF. The CDR3 coding sequence is TGCAGCGTGGACAGGGGTAATGAGCAGTTCTTC.

The CDR3 loop reads CSATIDRSAFF. The CDR3 DNA reads as TGCAGTGCTACCATCGACAGATCAGCTTTCTTT. The chain carries TRBV20-1 and TRBJ1-1, with D possibly being TRBD1 (5 bases). V lost 4 bases and J lost 10, with 13 bases in between. CDR3 length equals 11 residues. Per the germline V gene, CDR1 is DFQATT and CDR2 is SNEGSKA (reference sequence).

There are a few counts of this clone. The J gene is TRBJ2-2, the V gene TRBV18, with D tentatively TRBD1 (5 bases). V lost 6 bases and J lost 4, with 12 bases in between. The CDR3 spans 14 residues. Germline V gives CDR1 KGHSH, CDR2 LQKENI. CDR3 loop: CASSSQGSTGELFF. CDR3 bases: TGTGCCAGCTCCTCGCAGGGTAGCACCGGGGAGCTGTTTTTT. Together with reference TRBV18 and TRBJ2-2, the CDR3 gives the full variable domain: NAGVMQNPRHLVRRRGQEARLRCSPMKGHSHVYWYRQLPEEGLKFMVYLQKENIIDESGMPKERFSAEFPKEGPSILRIQQVVRGDSAAYFCASSSQGSTGELFFGEGSRLTVL.

V is TRBV19 and J is TRBJ2-1; 11 nucleotides agree with TRBD1. Germline V gene lookup returns CDR1 LNHDA and CDR2 SQIVND (reference sequence). The CDR3 has 14 residues. Trimming at V came to 7 bases and at J to 6 bases, leaving 5 bases not matched to a gene. CDR3 nucleotides: TGTGCCAGTAAAGGACAGGGGGCTTTCAATGAGCAGTTCTTC. The encoded protein is CASKGQGAFNEQFF.

V and J are TRBV7-9 and TRBJ2-3, with D maybe TRBD2 (5 bases). Trimming removed 5 bases from V and 5 bases from J, with 14 bases in between. The germline gives CDR1 SEHNR, CDR2 FQNEAQ (reference sequence). This CDR3 contains 14 residues. The CDR3 protein is CASSPRETGDTQYF. In DNA form, the CDR3 reads TGTGCCAGCAGCCCCCGGGAAACTGGAGATACGCAGTATTTT.

The chain uses TRBV4-1 and TRBJ2-1; 13 nucleotides agree with TRBD2. J was trimmed by 0 bases and V by 0 bases; bases with no gene match: 11. Germline CDR1 and CDR2: MGHRA and YSYEKL. The CDR3 consists of 21 residues. CDR3 residues: CASSQEGPTSGGRYSYNEQFF. As DNA, the CDR3 is TGCGCCAGCAGCCAAGAAGGTCCGACTAGCGGGGGGCGATACTCCTACAATGAGCAGTTCTTC.

The V gene is TRBV11-1, the J gene TRBJ2-7; 10 nucleotides line up with TRBD2. V dropped 5 bases and J dropped 6; count of bases not matched to a gene: 7. The length of the CDR3 is 14 residues. Germline lookup yields CDR1 SGHAT and CDR2 FQDESV (reference sequence). CDR3 protein: CASSPPGLAREQYF. The CDR3 DNA follows: TGTGCCAGCAGCCCACCGGGACTAGCGCGCGAGCAGTACTTC.

The V call is TRBV30, the J call TRBJ2-7; D is possibly TRBD2 (5 bases). The germline V gene has CDR1 GTSNPN and CDR2 SVGIG (reference sequence). Deletions cut 1 base from V and 2 bases from J, with 9 bases between. The CDR3 loop spans 13 amino acids. This CDR3 is CAWSEDLAYEQYF. For the CDR3, the DNA is TGTGCCTGGAGTGAGGACTTAGCCTACGAGCAGTACTTC. The whole variable domain, filled in from reference TRBV30 and TRBJ2-7, reads SQTIHQWPATLVQPVGSPLSLECTVEGTSNPNLYWYRQAAGRGLQLLFYSVGIGQISSEVPQNLSASRPQDRQFILSSKKLLLSDSGFYLCAWSEDLAYEQYFGPGTRLTVT.

V is TRBV5-1 and J is TRBJ2-2; 10 bases line up with TRBD1. Germline values: CDR1 SGHRS, CDR2 YFSETQ. The junction had 8 bases not matched to a gene; V was cut back by 5 bases and J by 7 bases. The CDR3 totals 15 residues. The CDR3 region is CASRTGTGVIGELFF. Here the CDR3 DNA reads TGCGCCAGCAGAACCGGGACAGGGGTGATCGGGGAGCTGTTTTTT.